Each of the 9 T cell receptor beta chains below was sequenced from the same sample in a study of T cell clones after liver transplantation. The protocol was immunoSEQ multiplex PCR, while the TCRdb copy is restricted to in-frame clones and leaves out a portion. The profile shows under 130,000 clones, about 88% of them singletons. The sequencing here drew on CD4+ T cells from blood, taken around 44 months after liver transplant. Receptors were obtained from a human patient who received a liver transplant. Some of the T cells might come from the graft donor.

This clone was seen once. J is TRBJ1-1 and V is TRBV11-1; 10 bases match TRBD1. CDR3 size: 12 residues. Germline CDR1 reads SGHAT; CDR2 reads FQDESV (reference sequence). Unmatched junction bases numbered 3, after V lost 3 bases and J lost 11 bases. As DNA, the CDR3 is TGTGCCAGCAGCTTGACGGGACAGGGGGCTTTCTTT. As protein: CASSLTGQGAFF. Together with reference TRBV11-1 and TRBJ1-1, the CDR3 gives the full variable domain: EAEVAQSPRYKITEKSQAVAFWCDPISGHATLYWYRQILGQGPELLVQFQDESVVDDSQLPKDRFSAERLKGVDSTLKIQPAELGDSAMYLCASSLTGQGAFFGQGTRLTVV.

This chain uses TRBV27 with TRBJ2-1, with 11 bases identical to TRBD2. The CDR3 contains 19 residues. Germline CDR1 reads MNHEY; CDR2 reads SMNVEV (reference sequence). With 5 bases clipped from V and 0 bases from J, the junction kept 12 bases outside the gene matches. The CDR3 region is CASSLRPPLAGGSYNEQFF. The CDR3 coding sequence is TGTGCCAGCAGTCTCCGCCCCCCCCTAGCGGGAGGCTCCTACAATGAGCAGTTCTTC.

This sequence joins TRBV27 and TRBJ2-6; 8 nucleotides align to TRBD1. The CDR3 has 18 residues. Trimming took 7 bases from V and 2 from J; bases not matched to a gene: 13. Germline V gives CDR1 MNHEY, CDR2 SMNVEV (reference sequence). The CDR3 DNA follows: TGTGCCAGCACGTCGGGGACAGGAACGGGCCCTGGGGCCAACGTCCTGACTTTC. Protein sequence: CASTSGTGTGPGANVLTF.

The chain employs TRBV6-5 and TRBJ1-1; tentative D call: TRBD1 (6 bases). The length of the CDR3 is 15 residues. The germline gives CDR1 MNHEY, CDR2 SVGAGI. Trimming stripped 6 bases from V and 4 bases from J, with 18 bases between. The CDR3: CASSPVLQGGTEAFF. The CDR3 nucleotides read TGTGCCAGCAGCCCTGTACTACAGGGAGGCACTGAAGCTTTCTTT.

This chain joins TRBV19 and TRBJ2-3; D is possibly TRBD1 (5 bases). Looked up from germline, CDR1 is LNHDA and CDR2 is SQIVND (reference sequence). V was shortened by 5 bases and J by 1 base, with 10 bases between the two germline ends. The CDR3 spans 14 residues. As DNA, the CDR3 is TGTGCCAGTAGTCCTGACAGCGGCACAGATACGCAGTATTTT. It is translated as CASSPDSGTDTQYF.

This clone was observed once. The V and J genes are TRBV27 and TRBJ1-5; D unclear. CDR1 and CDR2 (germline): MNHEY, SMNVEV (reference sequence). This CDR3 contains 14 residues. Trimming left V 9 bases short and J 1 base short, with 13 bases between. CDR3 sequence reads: CASGRFGSNQPQHF. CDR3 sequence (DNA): TGTGCCAGTGGACGGTTTGGGAGCAATCAGCCCCAGCATTTT.

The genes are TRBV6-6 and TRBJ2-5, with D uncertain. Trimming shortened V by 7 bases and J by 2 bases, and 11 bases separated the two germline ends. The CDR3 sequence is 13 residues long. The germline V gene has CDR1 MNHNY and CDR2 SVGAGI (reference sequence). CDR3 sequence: CASTQTVQETQYF. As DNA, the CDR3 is TGTGCCAGCACCCAGACTGTACAAGAGACCCAGTACTTC.

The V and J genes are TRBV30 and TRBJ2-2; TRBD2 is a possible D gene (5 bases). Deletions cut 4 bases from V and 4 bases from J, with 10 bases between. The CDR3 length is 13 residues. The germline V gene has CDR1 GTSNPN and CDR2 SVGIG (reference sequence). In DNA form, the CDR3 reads TGTGCCTGGACTGCCGCGGGCACCGGGGAGCTGTTTTTT. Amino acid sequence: CAWTAAGTGELFF.

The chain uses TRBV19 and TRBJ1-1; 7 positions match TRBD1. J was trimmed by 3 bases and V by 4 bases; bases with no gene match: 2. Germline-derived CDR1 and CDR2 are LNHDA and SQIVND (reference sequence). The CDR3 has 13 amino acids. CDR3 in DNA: TGTGCCAGTAGTAGCGACAGGGACACTGAAGCTTTCTTT. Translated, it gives CASSSDRDTEAFF.